This passage covers 16 T cell receptor beta chains from one sample sequenced in a study of cytotoxic CD8 clonotypes in ibrutinib-treated CLL. Some clones are missing from TCRdb's copy, which holds only in-frame ones; the method was immunoSEQ multiplex PCR. The table shows 160,000 or so clones, with approximately 90% occurring only once. This specimen was PBMCs, taken at disease progression, from a patient treated with ibrutinib. These receptor sequences come from a human donor with chronic lymphocytic leukemia.

This clone appeared a single time. The J gene is TRBJ2-1, the V gene TRBV6-1; 9 nucleotides agree with TRBD2. The germline gives CDR1 MNHNS, CDR2 SASEGT. Germline trimming cut 1 base from V and 5 bases from J; bases unmatched to any gene: 18. The CDR3 is made up of 20 amino acids. DNA for the CDR3: TGTGCCAGCAGTGAAGTCCAAACTCAAGGACTAGCGAGATACCACAATGAGCAGTTCTTC. It specifies CASSEVQTQGLARYHNEQFF.

V gene TRBV4-3 combines with J gene TRBJ2-2, with 12 nucleotides matching TRBD2. The V segment lost 5 bases and the J segment 7 bases; nucleotides outside the gene matches: 11. CDR1 and CDR2 (germline): LGHNA, YSLEER. This CDR3 has 17 residues. The CDR3 here is CASSFLAGGFLVGELFF. The CDR3 coding sequence is TGCGCCAGCAGCTTTCTAGCGGGAGGGTTTCTGGTCGGGGAGCTGTTTTTT.

This chain uses TRBV10-3 with TRBJ1-1; possible D gene TRBD1, 5 bases. The CDR3 sequence is 13 residues long. Trimming pared 2 bases from V and 6 bases from J, leaving 10 bases between. The germline CDR1 and CDR2 sequences are ENHRY and SYGVKD. CDR3 coding DNA: TGTGCCATCAGTGAGCCTGGGGGGGCTGAAGCTTTCTTT. It yields the protein CAISEPGGAEAFF.

The chain is built from TRBV9 and TRBJ2-2; maybe TRBD1 (6 bases). The germline V gene encodes CDR1 SGDLS and CDR2 YYNGEE. The CDR3 is made up of 16 amino acids. The germline V and J ends were trimmed by 4 bases and 2 bases, with 15 bases remaining between them. The CDR3 region is CASSKFQDSNTGELFF. CDR3 sequence (DNA): TGTGCCAGCAGCAAATTCCAGGACAGCAACACCGGGGAGCTGTTTTTT. The whole variable domain, remainder taken from reference TRBV9 and TRBJ2-2, is DSGVTQTPKHLITATGQRVTLRCSPRSGDLSVYWYQQSLDQGLQFLIQYYNGEERAKGNILERFSAQQFPDLHSELNLSSLELGDSALYFCASSKFQDSNTGELFFGEGSRLTVL.

The rearrangement joins TRBV5-1 to TRBJ2-4; TRBD2 aligns across 13 bases. This CDR3 spans 16 amino acids. CDR1 is SGHRS, CDR2 YFSETQ, per germline. Unmatched junction bases numbered 6, after V lost 4 bases and J lost 5 bases. This CDR3 is CASSRTSGSWENIQYF. CDR3 sequence (DNA): TGCGCCAGCAGCCGGACTAGCGGGAGTTGGGAAAACATTCAGTACTTC.

The chain recombines TRBV29-1 with TRBJ2-7; 11 positions agree with TRBD2. CDR1 and CDR2 from the germline V gene are SQVTM and ANQGSEA. This CDR3 contains 17 residues. The V segment lost 6 bases and the J segment 0 bases; nucleotides outside the gene matches: 13. CDR3 nucleotide sequence: TGCAGCGTAGACACCGGGACTAGCGGCCAAAGCTCCTACGAGCAGTACTTC. Translation gives CSVDTGTSGQSSYEQYF.

V usage is TRBV7-3 and J usage is TRBJ2-5; D is unresolved. Germline-derived CDR1 and CDR2 are SGHTA and FQGTGA. V dropped 3 bases and J dropped 5 bases, with 10 bases sitting between them. This CDR3 is 13 amino acids long. The DNA of the CDR3 is TGTGCCAGCAGCTTGGGAAATGGGGAGACCCAGTACTTC. Its protein product is CASSLGNGETQYF.

The chain recombines TRBV7-9 with TRBJ2-3; D gene uncertain. The CDR3 covers 15 residues. The V gene lost 2 bases and the J gene lost 1 base, with 10 bases spanning the gap. CDR1 is SEHNR and CDR2 is FQNEAQ in the germline V gene (reference sequence). CDR3 DNA: TGTGCCAGCAGCTTATACGGTTCGGGCACAGATACGCAGTATTTT. Translating it yields CASSLYGSGTDTQYF.

The V call is TRBV4-3, the J call TRBJ2-7; TRBD2 might be the D (5 bases). The length of the CDR3 is 16 residues. Germline values: CDR1 LGHNA, CDR2 YSLEER. V shed 1 base and J shed 4 bases, with 17 bases lying between them. As DNA, the CDR3 is TGCGCCAGCAGCCAAGTGGCGAGGGAATTGGGGTACGAGCAGTACTTC. Amino acids: CASSQVARELGYEQYF.

This clone was counted at least ten times. This chain connects TRBV5-7 to TRBJ2-4; TRBD2 matches 10 bases. TRBV5-7 is designated an ORF whose function remains uncertain. This CDR3 has 16 amino acids. V lost 3 bases and J lost 8; bases outside the gene matches: 11. The CDR3 DNA is TGTGCCAGCAGCTCCCTAACTAGCGGGAAGGAAGACATTCAGTACTTC. Translating it yields CASSSLTSGKEDIQYF.

The V gene is TRBV19, the J gene TRBJ1-1, with a weak D call TRBD1 (5 bases). In germline, CDR1 is LNHDA, CDR2 SQIVND (reference sequence). V lost 6 bases and J lost 5, with 16 bases in between. There are 14 residues in the CDR3. CDR3 sequence: CASRMGQLGTEAFF. As DNA, the CDR3 is TGTGCCAGTAGAATGGGGCAACTGGGGACTGAAGCTTTCTTT.

Regarding this clone: Being one base from a much bigger clone, this may be a read error. The identical CDR3 is also encoded by other nucleotide sequences in the sample. This chain links TRBV18 with TRBJ1-2; 7 bases line up with TRBD1. The CDR3 sequence is 15 residues long. Germline CDR1 and CDR2: KGHSH and LQKENI. Unmatched junction bases numbered 1, after V lost 0 bases and J lost 0 bases. This chain's CDR3 is CASSPPGQANYGYTF. DNA of the CDR3: TGTGCCAGCTCACCACCTGGACAGGCTAACTATGGCTACACCTTC.

This clone came up once. DNA of the CDR3: TGTGCCAGCTCACCCATGAACAGTGGAAGGTGGGGGACGGGTGACAATGAGCAGTTCTTC. It is translated as CASSPMNSGRWGTGDNEQFF. This chain joins TRBV18 and TRBJ2-1; D is perhaps TRBD1 or TRBD2 (5 bases each). Germline assignment: CDR1 KGHSH and CDR2 LQKENI. The CDR3 length is 20 residues. V lost 3 bases to trimming and J lost 5 bases, with 29 bases between them.

The chain uses TRBV10-3 and TRBJ2-1, with TRBD2 as a possible D gene (5 bases). V was clipped by 11 bases and J by 5 bases, with 19 bases between them. Germline V gene sequence: CDR1 ENHRY, CDR2 SYGVKD. This CDR3 is 14 amino acids long. CDR3 loop: CAVGVLGAHNEQFF. The CDR3 region has the DNA TGTGCCGTTGGAGTTTTGGGAGCCCACAATGAGCAGTTCTTC.

The rearrangement links TRBV5-1 to TRBJ2-7; 7 bases fit TRBD1. V lost 4 bases to trimming and J lost 2 bases; unmatched junction nucleotides: 6. The CDR3 spans 14 residues. Germline lookup yields CDR1 SGHRS and CDR2 YFSETQ. The CDR3: CASSAGTVAYEQYF. CDR3 sequence (DNA): TGCGCCAGCAGCGCCGGGACAGTAGCCTACGAGCAGTACTTC.

This chain uses TRBV4-1 with TRBJ2-2; D call uncertain. The CDR3 covers 15 residues. The germline V and J ends were trimmed by 6 bases and 1 base, with 12 bases remaining between them. Germline loops: CDR1 MGHRA, CDR2 YSYEKL. The CDR3 protein is CASSYVGGNTGELFF. The CDR3 DNA reads TGCGCCAGCAGTTACGTGGGCGGGAACACCGGGGAGCTGTTTTTT.